Shown below are 14 T cell receptor beta chains from a single sample sequenced in a study of Graves' ophthalmopathy and Graves' hyperthyroidism. Amplification of the TCR beta CDR3 regions used RNA transcripts (as template). In the first round, RT-PCR was carried out with HTBI primers, and a multiplex PCR formed the second round. TCRdb fed the multiplex PCR reads into MiXCR, producing one record per CDR3 protein. The profile covers fewer than 600,000 distinct CDR3 sequences, with about 15% appearing a single time and approximately 9.8% taken by the ten largest. The sample comprised blood. These receptors were obtained from a woman in her thirties with Graves' ophthalmopathy.

This clonotype has ten or more counts. The chain couples TRBV28 to TRBJ1-5, with 9 bases identical to TRBD1. The CDR3 spans 15 residues. From germline, CDR1 is MDHEN and CDR2 SYDVKM. Trimming removed 7 bases from V and 0 bases from J; junction bases left unmatched: 4. CDR3 in DNA: TGTGCCAGCACCTACAGGGGGCATAGCAATCAGCCCCAGCATTTT. Residues: CASTYRGHSNQPQHF.

This clonotype came up many times. The V and J genes are TRBV5-1 and TRBJ2-7; 7 nucleotides align to TRBD1. CDR1 and CDR2 (germline): SGHRS, YFSETQ. There are 14 residues in the CDR3. The V and J ends lost 1 base and 6 bases, in that order; junction bases with no gene match: 7. CDR3 nucleotide sequence: TGCGCCAGCAGCTTGAGACAGGGAGTGGGCGAGCAGTACTTC. Its translation is CASSLRQGVGEQYF.

This clonotype was counted at least ten times. The chain carries TRBV7-2 and TRBJ2-5; 8 bases line up with TRBD2. The CDR3 contains 15 residues. V trimming: 5 bases; J trimming: 5 bases; junction bases outside the gene matches: 10. In germline, CDR1 is SGHTA, CDR2 FQGNSA. The CDR3 region is CASSATSGTSETQYF. In DNA, the CDR3 is TGTGCCAGCAGCGCAACTAGCGGTACTTCTGAGACCCAGTACTTC.

This clonotype was counted between two and nine times. A much larger clone lies one base from this, so it may be a read error. A read error is likely, as this CDR3 ends without the conserved phenylalanine or tryptophan. The rearrangement links TRBV4-2 to TRBJ1-2, with D perhaps matching TRBD1 (5 bases). The CDR3 loop spans 15 amino acids. V was pared by 0 bases and J by 4 bases, with 12 bases between. Germline loops: CDR1 LGHNA, CDR2 YNFKEQ. CDR3 region: CASSQEGRQLYGYTL. CDR3 bases: TGTGCCAGCAGCCAAGAGGGGCGACAGCTCTATGGCTACACCTTA.

The CDR3 sequence: CASSSSDPWPGELFF. The DNA of the CDR3 is TGTGCCAGCAGCTCCTCGGACCCTTGGCCCGGGGAGCTGTTTTTT. The chain recombines TRBV11-2 with TRBJ2-2; unclear D gene. Trimming took off 4 bases at V and 6 bases at J, with 15 bases between the two ends. The CDR3 is 15 amino acids. Germline V CDR1 and CDR2: SGHAT, FQNNGV.

There are many counts of this clonotype. The CDR3 DNA is TGTGCCACCAGTGGGGTGAGAGGAACAGACTATAGCAATCAGCCCCAGCATTTT. Protein: CATSGVRGTDYSNQPQHF. V is TRBV24-1 and J is TRBJ1-5, with D hard to call. V lost 5 bases, J lost 0 bases, and 19 bases lay in between. The CDR3 has 18 residues. Germline CDR1 reads KGHDR; CDR2 reads SFDVKD.

This clonotype was detected a few times. V is TRBV12-3 or TRBV12-4 and J is TRBJ2-3; 13 positions match TRBD2. The CDR3 consists of 18 residues. The V segment lost 3 bases and the J segment 2 bases; nucleotides outside the gene matches: 8. The CDR3 DNA reads as TGTGCCAGCAGTTTCAACCGGGGACTAGCGGGGAACACAGATACGCAGTATTTT. Translation gives CASSFNRGLAGNTDTQYF.

This clonotype was counted at least ten times. This rearrangement joins TRBV15 to TRBJ2-5, with D uncertain. Germline V CDR1 and CDR2: LNHNV, YYDKDF (reference sequence). This CDR3 contains 17 residues. V was clipped by 1 base and J by 4 bases, with 19 bases between them. The CDR3 spells CATSRGHLGGAPETQYF. As DNA, the CDR3 is TGTGCCACCAGCAGAGGACACCTTGGCGGAGCCCCAGAGACCCAGTACTTC.

About this clonotype: One end of the junction varies from germline; a read error may be responsible. V gene TRBV24-1 combines with J gene TRBJ2-4; D may be TRBD2 (5 bases). Germline CDR1 is KGHDR and CDR2 is SFDVKD. The CDR3 contains 15 residues. CDR3 protein: CAFLAEVLAKNIKYF. The CDR3 nucleotides are TGTGCCTTCCTCGCCGAGGTTCTAGCCAAAAACATTAAGTACTTC.

On this clonotype: Compared with germline, one end of the junction differs, possibly owing to a read error. The chain uses TRBV19 and TRBJ2-2; D gene unclear. The CDR3 covers 13 residues. Looked up from germline, CDR1 is LNHDA and CDR2 is SQIVND (reference sequence). The CDR3 loop reads CASTNQNPGELFF. In nucleotides, the CDR3 is TGTGCCAGTACCAATCAGAACCCCGGGGAGCTGTTTTTT.

This clonotype turned up a few times. The chain is built from TRBV19 and TRBJ1-5; possible D gene TRBD1, 5 bases. The CDR3 length is 15 residues. Germline lookup yields CDR1 LNHDA and CDR2 SQIVND (reference sequence). Deletions cut 4 bases from V and 0 bases from J, with 10 bases between. This CDR3 reads CASSRDAPSNQPQHF. The CDR3 DNA follows: TGTGCCAGTAGTAGGGACGCTCCTAGCAATCAGCCCCAGCATTTT.

This clonotype was seen many times. The CDR3 sequence is CASSLDNLRGTMAKNIQYF. DNA of the CDR3: TGTGCCAGCAGCTTAGATAATCTTAGGGGTACGATGGCCAAAAACATTCAGTACTTC. The genes are TRBV11-2 and TRBJ2-4; possibly TRBD1 for D (5 bases). The CDR3 has 19 amino acids. V shed 0 bases and J shed 1 base, with 19 bases lying between them. The V gene's germline CDR1 is SGHAT and CDR2 FQNNGV.

There are a few counts of this clonotype. This chain uses TRBV5-6 with TRBJ1-2; D remains unclear. The germline V gene encodes CDR1 SGHDT and CDR2 YYEEEE. V was pared by 4 bases and J by 4 bases, with 17 bases between. The CDR3 sequence is 15 residues long. The CDR3 protein is CASSPAGLLSYGYTF. CDR3 DNA sequence: TGTGCCAGCAGCCCCGCAGGACTCCTTTCCTATGGCTACACCTTC.

This clonotype was counted ten times or more. The chain employs TRBV6-5 and TRBJ2-7, with TRBD1 as a possible D gene (6 bases). The germline gives CDR1 MNHEY, CDR2 SVGAGI. V was shortened by 2 bases and J by 6 bases, with 14 bases between the two germline ends. CDR3 length: 14 amino acids. CDR3 protein: CASSYRDTIGEQYF. CDR3 nucleotide sequence: TGTGCCAGCAGTTACCGGGACACTATCGGCGAGCAGTACTTC.